The 19 T cell receptor beta chains listed next were all sequenced from one sample in a study of T cells in localized non-small cell lung cancer. Generated by immunoSEQ multiplex PCR, the TCRdb table keeps only in-frame clones and is missing some. The sample gives approximately 30,000 clones, roughly 87% of which show up once; about a sixth is in the top ten. This specimen was peripheral blood mononuclear cells, taken before any cancer treatment. The receptors originated from a man aged 35-75 years with stage III lung adenocarcinoma.

The J gene is TRBJ2-3, the V gene TRBV6-5, with 7 positions matching TRBD1. V gave up 6 bases and J gave up 7 bases; unmatched junction bases: 10. The CDR3 spans 14 residues. Per germline, CDR1 MNHEY and CDR2 SVGAGI. CDR3 bases: TGTGCCAGCAGAGGGGGCCAGGTTTCAAATACGCAGTATTTT. Its protein product is CASRGGQVSNTQYF.

The rearrangement joins TRBV6-6 to TRBJ1-1, with 9 bases aligning to TRBD1. Trimming cost V 2 bases and J 0 bases; bases outside gene matches: 4. This CDR3 comprises 16 residues. Per the germline V gene, CDR1 is MNHNY and CDR2 is SVGAGI (reference sequence). In nucleotides, the CDR3 is TGTGCCAGCAGTTACGGGACAGGGCGCATGAACACTGAAGCTTTCTTT. Translation gives CASSYGTGRMNTEAFF.

The rearrangement joins TRBV2 to TRBJ2-4; TRBD2 agrees at 8 bases. The CDR3 runs 15 residues. The ends lost 5 bases at V and 0 bases at J; junction bases unmatched: 3. CDR1 is SNHLY, CDR2 FYNNEI, per germline. The CDR3 protein is CASSPGLEAKNIQYF. The CDR3 DNA follows: TGTGCCAGCAGTCCGGGACTAGAAGCCAAAAACATTCAGTACTTC.

This chain joins TRBV6-4 and TRBJ1-5; no clear D gene. This CDR3 has 13 amino acids. Germline lookup yields CDR1 MRHNA and CDR2 SNTAGT. The V end lost 10 bases, the J end lost 1 base, and 11 bases lay between the germline ends. CDR3 coding DNA: TGTGCCACCGGGGTTTTGAGCAATCAGCCCCAGCATTTT. Protein product: CATGVLSNQPQHF.

The rearrangement uses TRBV30 and TRBJ2-2, with 8 bases fitting TRBD2. Losses at the gene ends were 3 bases for V and 0 bases for J; bases not matched to a gene: 3. The CDR3 loop spans 15 amino acids. CDR1 is GTSNPN, CDR2 SVGIG, per germline (reference sequence). The DNA of the CDR3 is TGTGCCTGGAGGCGGGGGGCAGCGAACACCGGGGAGCTGTTTTTT. This encodes CAWRRGAANTGELFF.

The rearrangement joins TRBV7-3 to TRBJ2-7, with D possibly being TRBD2 (7 bases). The CDR3 has 15 residues. Trimming removed 5 bases from V and 0 bases from J, with 14 bases in between. Germline CDR1 and CDR2: SGHTA and FQGTGA. The DNA of the CDR3 is TGTGCCAGCAGCGTACAGGGAGGGGGCTCCTACGAGCAGTACTTC. This translates into CASSVQGGGSYEQYF.

CDR3 in DNA: TGTGCCAGCAGCGTCGACAGTCACACTGAAGCTTTCTTT. It translates to CASSVDSHTEAFF. The J gene is TRBJ1-1, the V gene TRBV7-3; possibly TRBD1 for D (5 bases). CDR3 length equals 13 residues. Germline loops: CDR1 SGHTA, CDR2 FQGTGA. Trimming removed 5 bases at V and 3 bases at J, with 10 bases between.

This clone was seen once. The chain links TRBV7-6 to TRBJ2-1, with D possibly being TRBD2 (6 bases). The CDR3 length is 15 residues. Germline CDR1 SGHVS, CDR2 FNYEAQ. Between the trimmed V and J ends, which lost 5 bases and 1 base, there was a span of 12 bases. This chain's CDR3 is CASSVTGGSYNEQFF. CDR3 DNA: TGTGCCAGCAGCGTCACCGGGGGTTCCTACAATGAGCAGTTCTTC. The variable domain in full, with the rest retrieved from reference TRBV7-6 and TRBJ2-1, is GAGVSQSPRYKVTKRGQDVALRCDPISGHVSLYWYRQALGQGPEFLTYFNYEAQQDKSGLPNDRFSAERPEGSISTLTIQRTEQRDSAMYRCASSVTGGSYNEQFFGPGTRLTVL.

V and J are TRBV28 and TRBJ2-7, with D tentatively TRBD1 (6 bases). Germline CDR1 MDHEN, CDR2 SYDVKM. The CDR3 is 14 residues long. V was trimmed by 2 bases and J by 0 bases, leaving 8 bases between them. The CDR3 reads CASSLDRTSYEQYF. The CDR3 bases are TGTGCCAGCAGTTTAGACAGGACCTCCTACGAGCAGTACTTC.

The V and J genes are TRBV5-4 and TRBJ2-3; 10 bases are shared with TRBD1. From germline, CDR1 is SGHNT and CDR2 YYREEE (reference sequence). With 4 bases clipped from V and 5 bases from J, the junction kept 7 bases outside the gene matches. This CDR3 contains 15 residues. CDR3 in amino acids: CASSPGTGAIDTQYF. The CDR3 nucleotides are TGTGCCAGCAGCCCCGGGACAGGGGCGATAGATACGCAGTATTTT.

The rearrangement uses TRBV27 and TRBJ1-1; D not resolved. CDR3 length: 17 amino acids. Germline CDR1 is MNHEY and CDR2 is SMNVEV (reference sequence). V lost 0 bases to trimming and J lost 0 bases, with 14 bases between them. CDR3 sequence reads: CASSLSSSFPMNTEAFF. The CDR3 DNA reads as TGTGCCAGCAGTTTATCGAGTAGCTTTCCGATGAACACTGAAGCTTTCTTT.

This chain links TRBV7-2 with TRBJ1-5; 8 bases fit TRBD1. CDR1 and CDR2 (germline): SGHTA, FQGNSA. The V segment lost 3 bases and the J segment 7 bases; nucleotides outside the gene matches: 8. The CDR3 is 15 residues long. The CDR3 region has the DNA TGTGCCAGCAGCTTGCCGGGACAGGCTATCCAGCCCCAGCATTTT. Translation: CASSLPGQAIQPQHF.

The V and J genes are TRBV27 and TRBJ2-7; D gene unclear. Trimming pared 0 bases from V and 0 bases from J, leaving 6 bases between. This CDR3 has 14 residues. Germline CDR1 and CDR2: MNHEY and SMNVEV (reference sequence). The CDR3 is CASSLSGSSYEQYF. The CDR3 DNA sequence: TGTGCCAGCAGTTTATCGGGCAGCTCCTACGAGCAGTACTTC.

J is TRBJ1-2 and V is TRBV13; D possibly corresponds to TRBD1 (5 bases). The CDR3 sequence is 13 residues long. With 6 bases removed from V and 8 bases from J, the gap between germline ends came to 16 bases. CDR1 is PRHDT, CDR2 FYEKMQ, per germline (reference sequence). The CDR3 spells CASSLPTGGGYTF. For the CDR3, the DNA is TGTGCCAGCAGTCTACCCACCGGGGGAGGCTACACCTTC.

The chain links TRBV10-3 to TRBJ2-5; no definite D call. This CDR3 comprises 11 residues. Deletions cut 6 bases from V and 5 bases from J, with 7 bases between. Germline lookup yields CDR1 ENHRY and CDR2 SYGVKD. CDR3 loop: CAIRERETQYF. As DNA, the CDR3 is TGTGCCATCAGGGAAAGGGAGACCCAGTACTTC.

This chain uses TRBV2 with TRBJ2-7, with 10 bases matching TRBD2. J was trimmed by 2 bases and V by 7 bases; bases with no gene match: 11. There are 16 residues in the CDR3. Germline V CDR1 and CDR2: SNHLY, FYNNEI. CDR3 sequence reads: CASIKAGGITTYEQYF. DNA for the CDR3: TGTGCCAGCATAAAAGCGGGGGGGATAACTACCTACGAGCAGTACTTC.

The chain combines TRBV7-9 with TRBJ2-1; 9 bases align to TRBD1. The germline CDR1 and CDR2 sequences are SEHNR and FQNEAQ (reference sequence). The CDR3 spans 16 residues. V gave up 2 bases and J gave up 9 bases; unmatched junction bases: 11. The CDR3 DNA reads as TGTGCCAGCAGCTTAACGACGGGACAGGGAGGTAGTGAGCAGTTCTTC. Translation gives CASSLTTGQGGSEQFF.

The chain has TRBV29-1 and TRBJ2-3, with 10 bases fitting TRBD2. Germline-derived CDR1 and CDR2 are SQVTM and ANQGSEA. CDR3 length equals 14 residues. The trim removed 8 bases at V and 4 bases at J, leaving 9 bases unmatched. Written as DNA, the CDR3 is TGCAGCTTGGGACTAGCGAGGGGAGCAGATACGCAGTATTTT. It yields the protein CSLGLARGADTQYF.

V and J are TRBV7-6 and TRBJ1-4; no clear D gene. V lost 5 bases and J lost 0, with 10 bases in between. The CDR3 has 15 amino acids. Per germline, CDR1 SGHVS and CDR2 FNYEAQ. The CDR3 DNA reads as TGTGCCAGCAGCCCAATGGGGTCAACTAATGAAAAACTGTTTTTT. Its translation is CASSPMGSTNEKLFF.